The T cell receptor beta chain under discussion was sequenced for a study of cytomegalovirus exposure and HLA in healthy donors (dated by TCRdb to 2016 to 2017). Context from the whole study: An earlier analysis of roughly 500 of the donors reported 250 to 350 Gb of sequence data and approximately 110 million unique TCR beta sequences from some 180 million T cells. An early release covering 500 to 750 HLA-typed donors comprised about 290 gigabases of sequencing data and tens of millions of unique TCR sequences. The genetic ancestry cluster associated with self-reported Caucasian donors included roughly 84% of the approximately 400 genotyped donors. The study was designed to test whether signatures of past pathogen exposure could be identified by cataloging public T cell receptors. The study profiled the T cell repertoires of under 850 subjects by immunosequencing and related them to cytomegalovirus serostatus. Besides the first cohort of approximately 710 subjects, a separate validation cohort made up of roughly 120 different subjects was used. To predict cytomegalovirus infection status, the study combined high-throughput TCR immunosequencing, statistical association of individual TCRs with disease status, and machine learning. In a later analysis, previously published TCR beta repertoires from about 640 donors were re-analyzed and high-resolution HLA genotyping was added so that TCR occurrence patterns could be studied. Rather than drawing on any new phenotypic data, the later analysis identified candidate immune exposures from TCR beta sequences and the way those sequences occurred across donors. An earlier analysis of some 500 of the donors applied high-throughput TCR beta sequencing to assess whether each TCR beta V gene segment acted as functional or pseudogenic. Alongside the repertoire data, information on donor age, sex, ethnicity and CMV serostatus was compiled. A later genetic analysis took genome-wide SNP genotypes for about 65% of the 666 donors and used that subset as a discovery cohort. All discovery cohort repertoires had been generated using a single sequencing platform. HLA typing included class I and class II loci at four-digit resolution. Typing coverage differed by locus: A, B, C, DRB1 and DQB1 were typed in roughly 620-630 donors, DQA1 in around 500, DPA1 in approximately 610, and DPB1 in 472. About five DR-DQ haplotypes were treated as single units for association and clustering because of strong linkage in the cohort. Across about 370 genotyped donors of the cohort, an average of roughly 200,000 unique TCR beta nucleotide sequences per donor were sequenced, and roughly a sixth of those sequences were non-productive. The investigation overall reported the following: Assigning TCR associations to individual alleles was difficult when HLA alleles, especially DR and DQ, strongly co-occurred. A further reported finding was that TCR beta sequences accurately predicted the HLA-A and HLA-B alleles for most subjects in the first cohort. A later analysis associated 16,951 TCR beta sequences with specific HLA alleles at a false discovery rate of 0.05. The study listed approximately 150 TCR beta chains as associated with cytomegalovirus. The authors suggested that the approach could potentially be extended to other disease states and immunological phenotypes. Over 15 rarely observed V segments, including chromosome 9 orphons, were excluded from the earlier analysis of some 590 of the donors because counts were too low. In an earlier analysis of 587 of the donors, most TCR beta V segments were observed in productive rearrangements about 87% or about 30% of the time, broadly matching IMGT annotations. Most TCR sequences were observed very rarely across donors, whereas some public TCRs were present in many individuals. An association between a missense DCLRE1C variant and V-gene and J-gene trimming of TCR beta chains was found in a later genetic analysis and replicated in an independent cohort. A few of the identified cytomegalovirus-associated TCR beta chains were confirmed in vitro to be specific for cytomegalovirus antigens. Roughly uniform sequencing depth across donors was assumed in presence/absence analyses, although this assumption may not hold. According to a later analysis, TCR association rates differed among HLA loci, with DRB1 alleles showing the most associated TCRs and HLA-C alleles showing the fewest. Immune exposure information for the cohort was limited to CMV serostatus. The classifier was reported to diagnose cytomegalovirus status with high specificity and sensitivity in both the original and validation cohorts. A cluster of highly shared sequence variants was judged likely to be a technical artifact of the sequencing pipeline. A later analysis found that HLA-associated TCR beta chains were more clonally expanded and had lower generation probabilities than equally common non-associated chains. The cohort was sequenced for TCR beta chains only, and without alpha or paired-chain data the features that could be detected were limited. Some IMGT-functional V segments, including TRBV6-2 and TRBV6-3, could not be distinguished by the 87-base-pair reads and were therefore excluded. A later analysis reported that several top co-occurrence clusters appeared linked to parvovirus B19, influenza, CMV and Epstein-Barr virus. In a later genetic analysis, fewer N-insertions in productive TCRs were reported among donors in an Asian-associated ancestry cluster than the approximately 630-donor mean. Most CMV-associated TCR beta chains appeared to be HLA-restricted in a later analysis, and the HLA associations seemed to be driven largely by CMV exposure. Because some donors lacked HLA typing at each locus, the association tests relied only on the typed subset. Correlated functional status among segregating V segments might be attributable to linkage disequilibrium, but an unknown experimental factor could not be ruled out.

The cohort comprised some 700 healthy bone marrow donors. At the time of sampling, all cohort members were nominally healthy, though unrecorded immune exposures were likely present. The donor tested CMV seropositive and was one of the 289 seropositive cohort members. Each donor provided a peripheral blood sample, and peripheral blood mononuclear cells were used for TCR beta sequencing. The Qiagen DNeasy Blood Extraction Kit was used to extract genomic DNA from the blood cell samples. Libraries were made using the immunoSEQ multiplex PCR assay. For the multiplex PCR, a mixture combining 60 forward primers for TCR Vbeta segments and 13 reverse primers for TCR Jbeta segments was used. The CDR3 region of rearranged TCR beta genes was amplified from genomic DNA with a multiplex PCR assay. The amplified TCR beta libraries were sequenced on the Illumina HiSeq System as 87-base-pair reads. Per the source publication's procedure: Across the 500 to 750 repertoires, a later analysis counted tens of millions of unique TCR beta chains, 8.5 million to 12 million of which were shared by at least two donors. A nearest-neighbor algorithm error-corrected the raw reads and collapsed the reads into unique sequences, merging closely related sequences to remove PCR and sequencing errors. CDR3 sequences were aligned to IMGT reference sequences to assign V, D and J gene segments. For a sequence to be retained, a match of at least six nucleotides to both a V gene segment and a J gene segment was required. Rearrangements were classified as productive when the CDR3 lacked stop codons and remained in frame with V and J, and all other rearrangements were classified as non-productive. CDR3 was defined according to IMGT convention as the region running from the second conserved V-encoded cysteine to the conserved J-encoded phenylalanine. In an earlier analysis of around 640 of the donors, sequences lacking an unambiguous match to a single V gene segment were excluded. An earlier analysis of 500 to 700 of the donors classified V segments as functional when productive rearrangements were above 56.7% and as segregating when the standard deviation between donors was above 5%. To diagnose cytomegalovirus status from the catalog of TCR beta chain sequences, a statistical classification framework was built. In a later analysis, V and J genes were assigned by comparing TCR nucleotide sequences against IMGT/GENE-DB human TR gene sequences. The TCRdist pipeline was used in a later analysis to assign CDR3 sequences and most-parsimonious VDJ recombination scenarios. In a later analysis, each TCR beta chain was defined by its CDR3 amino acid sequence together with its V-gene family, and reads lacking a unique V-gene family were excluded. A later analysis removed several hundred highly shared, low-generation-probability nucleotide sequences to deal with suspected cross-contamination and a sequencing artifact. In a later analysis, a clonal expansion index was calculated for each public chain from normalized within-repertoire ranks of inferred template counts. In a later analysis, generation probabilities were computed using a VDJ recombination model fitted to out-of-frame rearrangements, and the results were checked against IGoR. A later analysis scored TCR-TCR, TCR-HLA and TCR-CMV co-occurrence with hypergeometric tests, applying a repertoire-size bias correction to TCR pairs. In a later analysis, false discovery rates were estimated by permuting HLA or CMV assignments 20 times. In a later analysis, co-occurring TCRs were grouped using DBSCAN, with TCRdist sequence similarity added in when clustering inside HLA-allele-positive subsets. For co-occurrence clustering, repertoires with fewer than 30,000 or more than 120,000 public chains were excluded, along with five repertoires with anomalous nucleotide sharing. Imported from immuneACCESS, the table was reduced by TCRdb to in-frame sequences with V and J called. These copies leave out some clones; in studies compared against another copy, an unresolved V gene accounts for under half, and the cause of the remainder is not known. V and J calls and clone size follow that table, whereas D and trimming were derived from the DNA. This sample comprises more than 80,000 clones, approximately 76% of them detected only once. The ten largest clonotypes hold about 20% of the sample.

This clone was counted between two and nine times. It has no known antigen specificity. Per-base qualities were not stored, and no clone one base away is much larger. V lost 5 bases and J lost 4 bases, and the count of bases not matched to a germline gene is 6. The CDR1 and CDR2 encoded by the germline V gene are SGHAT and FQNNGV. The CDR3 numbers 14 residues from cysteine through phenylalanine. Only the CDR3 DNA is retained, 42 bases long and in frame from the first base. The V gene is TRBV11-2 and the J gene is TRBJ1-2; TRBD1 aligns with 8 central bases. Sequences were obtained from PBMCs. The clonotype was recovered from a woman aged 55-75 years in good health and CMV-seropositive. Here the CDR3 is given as CASSTGGNSYGYTF. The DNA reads TGTGCCAGCAGCACAGGGGGGAACTCCTATGGCTACACCTTC.